The clone carrying this TCR beta chain showed up just a few times. Its antigen is still unknown. The data stem from a study of identical twins. Germline V gene sequence: CDR1 SGDLS, CDR2 YYNGEE. There are 16 residues in the CDR3. Trimming stripped 0 bases from V and 2 bases from J, with 12 bases between. TCRdb passed the 5' RACE reads through MiXCR, listing each CDR3 protein once. The sample includes approximately 410,000 distinct CDR3 sequences, approximately 17% of them seen just once. Study-level findings and limits: Its conclusions, products of cross-sectional statistical analysis, did not come from following the same donors.

The origin of this receptor is a man over 45 in good health. Sample: naive T cells sorted from blood. The rearrangement uses TRBV9 and TRBJ2-1, with D possibly being TRBD1 (5 bases). The CDR3 protein is CASSVAALGAYNEQFF. Here the CDR3 DNA reads TGTGCCAGCAGCGTAGCCGCCTTAGGGGCCTACAATGAGCAGTTCTTC.